The next 21 T cell receptor beta chains were all read from a single sample in a study of blood T cell repertoires in COVID-19. The method was immunoSEQ multiplex PCR; TCRdb's version includes in-frame clones alone and lacks a portion of them. Here the sample spans around 250,000 clones, more than 75% being singletons. The source material was peripheral blood. The receptor set was obtained from a woman of 80 years or more with COVID-19, enrolled during active disease.

The rearrangement uses TRBV5-5 and TRBJ2-7; weak D call: TRBD1 (6 bases). Trimming cost V 0 bases and J 4 bases, with 14 bases left between them. CDR1 is SGHKS and CDR2 is YYEKEE in the germline V gene (reference sequence). The CDR3 runs 15 residues. Here the CDR3 DNA reads TGTGCCAGCAGCTTGGGGGCAGGGACACAATACGAGCAGTACTTC. Protein sequence: CASSLGAGTQYEQYF. The full variable domain, in which reference TRBV5-5 and TRBJ2-7 provide the parts outside the CDR3, is DAGVTQSPTHLIKTRGQQVTLRCSPISGHKSVSWYQQVLGQGPQFIFQYYEKEERGRGNFPDRFSARQFPNYSSELNVNALLLGDSALYLCASSLGAGTQYEQYFGPGTRLTVT.

The rearrangement uses TRBV6-1 and TRBJ1-5; the D is unclear. The CDR3 loop spans 11 amino acids. Germline V gene data show CDR1 as MNHNS and CDR2 as SASEGT. V dropped 3 bases and J dropped 7 bases, with 4 bases sitting between them. The CDR3 loop reads CASSDGQPQHF. DNA of the CDR3: TGTGCCAGCAGTGACGGGCAGCCCCAGCATTTT.

This clone turned up a few times. The V gene is TRBV7-9, the J gene TRBJ1-3; D is perhaps TRBD1 (5 bases). V was clipped by 8 bases and J by 0 bases, with 14 bases between them. The CDR3 extends over 15 amino acids. Germline loops: CDR1 SEHNR, CDR2 FQNEAQ (reference sequence). The CDR3 DNA follows: TGTGCCAGCTTCCAATGGGGACTCTCTGGAAACACCATATATTTT. Protein product: CASFQWGLSGNTIYF.

The chain recombines TRBV4-2 with TRBJ1-4; D not resolved. This CDR3 region has 18 residues. Trimming pared 1 base from V and 4 bases from J, leaving 19 bases between. Germline V gene data show CDR1 as LGHNA and CDR2 as YNFKEQ. CDR3 bases: TGTGCCAGCAGCCAAGGTGGCTTGGGAGATGGGTATAATGAAAAACTGTTTTTT. It specifies CASSQGGLGDGYNEKLFF.

In its sample, this clone was seen once. The chain has TRBV14 and TRBJ1-3; D call uncertain. Trimming took 3 bases from V and 3 from J, leaving 3 bases between them. The CDR3 is 12 residues long. CDR1 and CDR2 (germline): SGHDN, FVKESK. The CDR3 here is CASSHGGNTIYF. CDR3 DNA: TGTGCCAGCAGCCACGGTGGAAACACCATATATTTT.

V usage is TRBV2 and J usage is TRBJ1-1; D uncertain. CDR1 SNHLY and CDR2 FYNNEI come from the germline V gene. V lost 11 bases and J lost 7, with 17 bases in between. The length of the CDR3 is 12 residues. The CDR3 is CASITAPSEAFF. CDR3 DNA: TGTGCCTCTATAACAGCCCCCAGTGAAGCTTTCTTT.

This chain joins TRBV7-2 and TRBJ2-7; 8 positions agree with TRBD1. The CDR3 is 14 amino acids. Germline V gene sequence: CDR1 SGHTA, CDR2 FQGNSA. Trimming removed 5 bases from V and 2 bases from J; junction bases left unmatched: 5. CDR3 loop: CASSTGDRPYEQYV. CDR3 sequence (DNA): TGTGCCAGCAGCACAGGGGACAGGCCCTACGAGCAGTACGTC.

The J gene is TRBJ1-1, the V gene TRBV19; D unclear. V dropped 5 bases and J dropped 5 bases, with 9 bases sitting between them. CDR1 and CDR2 from the germline V gene are LNHDA and SQIVND (reference sequence). The CDR3 consists of 12 residues. DNA of the CDR3: TGTGCCAGTAGTTTGAGGGAAACTGAAGCTTTCTTT. Translated, it gives CASSLRETEAFF.

The rearrangement links TRBV29-1 to TRBJ1-2; 8 bases align to TRBD1. Looked up from germline, CDR1 is SQVTM and CDR2 is ANQGSEA. This CDR3 contains 12 residues. The V and J ends lost 7 bases and 2 bases, in that order; junction bases with no gene match: 3. CDR3 sequence: CSGGDRNYGYTF. DNA for the CDR3: TGCAGCGGGGGGGACAGGAACTATGGCTACACCTTC.

Here the CDR3 reads CASSQVYSGGAGDIQYF. CDR3 bases: TGCGCCAGCAGCCAAGTATATAGCGGGGGGGCAGGAGACATTCAGTACTTC. V and J are TRBV4-1 and TRBJ2-4; 11 bases match TRBD2. CDR1 and CDR2 (germline): MGHRA, YSYEKL. After removal of 1 base from V and 8 bases from J, the junction contained 10 bases not matched to a gene. The CDR3 consists of 17 residues.

A few counts support this clone. V is TRBV19 and J is TRBJ1-5; D might be TRBD1 (6 bases). Germline V gene lookup returns CDR1 LNHDA and CDR2 SQIVND (reference sequence). The germline V and J ends were trimmed by 5 bases and 3 bases, with 20 bases remaining between them. The CDR3 runs to 17 residues. The CDR3 nucleotides read TGTGCCAGTAGTCACCCCCGGGACAATAGAGACAATCAGCCCCAGCATTTT. This sequence encodes CASSHPRDNRDNQPQHF.

The chain has TRBV19 and TRBJ2-4; TRBD1 matches 8 bases. Per germline, CDR1 LNHDA and CDR2 SQIVND (reference sequence). V gave up 0 bases and J gave up 0 bases; unmatched junction bases: 10. This CDR3 region has 19 residues. CDR3 residues: CASSIDGTGHKLAKNIQYF. The CDR3 region has the DNA TGTGCCAGTAGTATAGACGGGACAGGACATAAACTAGCCAAAAACATTCAGTACTTC.

This CDR3 reads CASSSLGTGNTEAFF. DNA for the CDR3: TGTGCCAGCAGCTCCCTCGGGACAGGGAATACTGAAGCTTTCTTT. This rearrangement joins TRBV11-2 to TRBJ1-1; 9 nucleotides agree with TRBD1. The CDR3 totals 15 residues. The ends lost 4 bases at V and 5 bases at J; junction bases unmatched: 8. Germline CDR1 is SGHAT and CDR2 is FQNNGV. The whole variable domain, remainder taken from reference TRBV11-2 and TRBJ1-1, is EAGVAQSPRYKIIEKRQSVAFWCNPISGHATLYWYQQILGQGPKLLIQFQNNGVVDDSQLPKDRFSAERLKGVDSTLKIQPAKLEDSAVYLCASSSLGTGNTEAFFGQGTRLTVV.

Here the CDR3 reads CASTMVQGAEAFF. The CDR3 nucleotides read TGTGCCAGCACAATGGTACAGGGGGCTGAAGCTTTCTTT. The J gene is TRBJ1-1, the V gene TRBV6-5, with TRBD1 matching over 8 bases. Looked up from germline, CDR1 is MNHEY and CDR2 is SVGAGI. This CDR3 has 13 amino acids. With V trimmed by 7 bases and J by 6 bases, 7 bases remained unmatched.

This clone was counted a few times. J is TRBJ2-1 and V is TRBV14; 9 nucleotides line up with TRBD2. Looked up from germline, CDR1 is SGHDN and CDR2 is FVKESK. The V segment lost 4 bases and the J segment 4 bases; nucleotides outside the gene matches: 2. The CDR3 loop spans 14 amino acids. CDR3 in DNA: TGTGCCAGCAGCCGGCGGGGGGGGTACAATGAGCAGTTCTTC. Translation gives CASSRRGGYNEQFF. The complete variable domain, with remaining parts taken from reference TRBV14 and TRBJ2-1, reads EAGVTQFPSHSVIEKGQTVTLRCDPISGHDNLYWYRRVMGKEIKFLLHFVKESKQDESGMPNNRFLAERTGGTYSTLKVQPAELEDSGVYFCASSRRGGYNEQFFGPGTRLTVL.

This chain uses TRBV18 with TRBJ2-7; TRBD1 aligns across 7 bases. From germline, CDR1 is KGHSH and CDR2 LQKENI. J was trimmed by 6 bases and V by 4 bases; bases with no gene match: 12. The CDR3 consists of 15 residues. In nucleotides, the CDR3 is TGTGCCAGCTCACGGGGAACAACAGGGGTGGGCGAGCAGTACTTC. Its protein product is CASSRGTTGVGEQYF.

The J gene is TRBJ2-2, the V gene TRBV2, with TRBD1 identical over 8 bases. V shed 3 bases and J 3 bases; nucleotides not matched to a gene: 12. CDR1 and CDR2 (germline): SNHLY, FYNNEI. The CDR3 contains 18 residues. This CDR3 is CASSESDRGYLDTGELFF. The CDR3 nucleotides read TGTGCCAGCAGTGAGTCTGACAGGGGCTATTTAGACACCGGGGAGCTGTTTTTT.

The CDR3, as DNA: TGTGCCAGCAGTGAAGCGCTTCAACAGGGGGGGTATGGCTACACCTTC. Translated, it gives CASSEALQQGGYGYTF. The chain is built from TRBV2 and TRBJ1-2; 8 nucleotides agree with TRBD1. The CDR3 consists of 16 residues. The junction had 8 bases not matched to a gene; V was cut back by 0 bases and J by 5 bases. The germline V gene encodes CDR1 SNHLY and CDR2 FYNNEI. Filled out from reference TRBV2 and TRBJ1-2, the complete variable domain reads EPEVTQTPSHQVTQMGQEVILRCVPISNHLYFYWYRQILGQKVEFLVSFYNNEISEKSEIFDDQFSVERPDGSNFTLKIRSTKLEDSAMYFCASSEALQQGGYGYTFGSGTRLTVV.

The V and J genes are TRBV2 and TRBJ1-2; 11 bases fit TRBD1. CDR3 length: 13 amino acids. Per the germline V gene, CDR1 is SNHLY and CDR2 is FYNNEI. J gave up 5 bases and V 7 bases, and 3 bases lay outside the gene matches. The CDR3 sequence: CASIGDRGYGYTF. Written as DNA, the CDR3 is TGTGCCAGCATAGGGGACAGGGGGTATGGCTACACCTTC.

This chain connects TRBV7-9 to TRBJ1-1; no definite D call. There are 15 residues in the CDR3. Germline V gives CDR1 SEHNR, CDR2 FQNEAQ (reference sequence). V lost 7 bases and J lost 0, with 15 bases in between. The CDR3 coding sequence is TGTGCCAGCACCAACCGTGGCTCCCTGAACACTGAAGCTTTCTTT. Translated, it gives CASTNRGSLNTEAFF.

The V and J genes are TRBV9 and TRBJ1-4, with a weak D call TRBD1 (5 bases). Trimming stripped 3 bases from V and 1 base from J, with 16 bases between. CDR1 and CDR2 from the germline V gene are SGDLS and YYNGEE. The CDR3 spans 17 residues. Here the CDR3 reads CASSGGSSGVTNEKLFF. CDR3 DNA sequence: TGTGCCAGCAGCGGAGGGAGTTCGGGGGTAACTAATGAAAAACTGTTTTTT. The full variable domain, its missing parts supplied by reference TRBV9 and TRBJ1-4, is DSGVTQTPKHLITATGQRVTLRCSPRSGDLSVYWYQQSLDQGLQFLIQYYNGEERAKGNILERFSAQQFPDLHSELNLSSLELGDSALYFCASSGGSSGVTNEKLFFGSGTQLSVL.